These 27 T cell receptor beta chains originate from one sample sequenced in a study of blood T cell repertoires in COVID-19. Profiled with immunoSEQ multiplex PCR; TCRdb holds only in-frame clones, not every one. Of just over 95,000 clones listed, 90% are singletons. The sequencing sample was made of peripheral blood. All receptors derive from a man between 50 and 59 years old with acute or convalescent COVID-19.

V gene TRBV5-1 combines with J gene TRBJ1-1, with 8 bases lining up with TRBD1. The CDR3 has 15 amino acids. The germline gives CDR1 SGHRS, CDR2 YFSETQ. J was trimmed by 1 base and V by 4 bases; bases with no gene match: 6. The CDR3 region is CASSRRTGTNTEAFF. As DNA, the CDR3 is TGCGCCAGCAGCCGGCGGACAGGGACGAACACTGAAGCTTTCTTT.

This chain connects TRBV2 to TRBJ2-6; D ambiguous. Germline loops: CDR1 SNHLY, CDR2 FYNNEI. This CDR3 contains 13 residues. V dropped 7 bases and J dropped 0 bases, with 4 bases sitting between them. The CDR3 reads CASMRSGANVLTF. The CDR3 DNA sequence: TGTGCCAGCATGCGCTCTGGGGCCAACGTCCTGACTTTC.

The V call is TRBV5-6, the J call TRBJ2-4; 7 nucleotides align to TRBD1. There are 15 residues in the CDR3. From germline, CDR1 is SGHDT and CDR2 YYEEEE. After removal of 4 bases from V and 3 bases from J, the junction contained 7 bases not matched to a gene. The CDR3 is CASSEITGDKNIQYF. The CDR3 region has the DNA TGTGCCAGCAGCGAGATTACAGGGGACAAAAACATTCAGTACTTC.

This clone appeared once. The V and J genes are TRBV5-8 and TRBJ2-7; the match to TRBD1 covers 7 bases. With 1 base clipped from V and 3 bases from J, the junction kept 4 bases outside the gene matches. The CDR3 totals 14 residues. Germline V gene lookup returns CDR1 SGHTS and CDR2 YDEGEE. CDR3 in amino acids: CASSLSGQHYEQYF. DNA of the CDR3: TGTGCCAGCAGCTTGTCGGGACAGCACTACGAGCAGTACTTC.

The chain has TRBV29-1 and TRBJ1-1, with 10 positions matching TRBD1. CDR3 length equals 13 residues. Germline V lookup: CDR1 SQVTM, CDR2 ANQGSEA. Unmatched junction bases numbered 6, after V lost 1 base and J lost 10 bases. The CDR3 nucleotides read TGCAGCGTTGAAGTTGGACAGGGGGGTGTAGCTTTCTTT. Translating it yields CSVEVGQGGVAFF. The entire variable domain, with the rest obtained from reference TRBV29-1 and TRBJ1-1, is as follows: SAVISQKPSRDICQRGTSLTIQCQVDSQVTMMFWYRQQPGQSLTLIATANQGSEATYESGFVIDKFPISRPNLTFSTLTVSNMSPEDSSIYLCSVEVGQGGVAFFGQGTRLTVV.

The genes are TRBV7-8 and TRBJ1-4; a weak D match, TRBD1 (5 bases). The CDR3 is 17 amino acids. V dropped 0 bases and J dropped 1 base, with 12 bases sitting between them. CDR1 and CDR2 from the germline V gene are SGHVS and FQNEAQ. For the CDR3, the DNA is TGTGCCAGCAGCTTAGCGGGCAGGGTGGGAACTAATGAAAAACTGTTTTTT. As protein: CASSLAGRVGTNEKLFF.

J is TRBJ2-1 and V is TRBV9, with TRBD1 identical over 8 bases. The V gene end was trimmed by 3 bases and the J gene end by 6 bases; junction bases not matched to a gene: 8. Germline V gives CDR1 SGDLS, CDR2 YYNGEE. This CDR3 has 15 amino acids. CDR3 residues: CASSGRGREFNEQFF. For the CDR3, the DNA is TGTGCCAGCAGCGGCAGGGGGCGCGAATTCAATGAGCAGTTCTTC.

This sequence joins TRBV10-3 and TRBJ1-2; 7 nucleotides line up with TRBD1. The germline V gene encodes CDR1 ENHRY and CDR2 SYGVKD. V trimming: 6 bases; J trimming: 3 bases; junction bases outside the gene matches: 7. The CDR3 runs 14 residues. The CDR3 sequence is CAIRPGQPYYGYTF. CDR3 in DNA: TGTGCCATCAGACCGGGACAGCCTTACTATGGCTACACCTTC.

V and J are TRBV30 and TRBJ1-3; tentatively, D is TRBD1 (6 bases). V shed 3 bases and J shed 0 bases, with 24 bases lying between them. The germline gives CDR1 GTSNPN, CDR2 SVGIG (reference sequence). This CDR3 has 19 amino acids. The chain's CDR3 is CAWSAFVGDTLLSGNTIYF. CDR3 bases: TGTGCCTGGAGCGCTTTCGTTGGGGACACGCTTCTCTCTGGAAACACCATATATTTT.

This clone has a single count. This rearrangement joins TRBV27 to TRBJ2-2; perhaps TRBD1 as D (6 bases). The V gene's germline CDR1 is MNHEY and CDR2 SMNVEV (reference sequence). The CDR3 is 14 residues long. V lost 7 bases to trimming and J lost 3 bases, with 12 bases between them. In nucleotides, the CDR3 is TGTGCCAGCAACCCATGGGGGCACACCGGGGAGCTGTTTTTT. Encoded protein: CASNPWGHTGELFF.

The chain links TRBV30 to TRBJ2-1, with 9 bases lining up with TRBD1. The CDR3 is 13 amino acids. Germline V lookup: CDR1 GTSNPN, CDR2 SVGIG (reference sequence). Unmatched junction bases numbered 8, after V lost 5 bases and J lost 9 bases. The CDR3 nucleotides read TGTGCCTGGGACCGGGACAGGGTTGGTGAGCAGTTCTTC. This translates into CAWDRDRVGEQFF.

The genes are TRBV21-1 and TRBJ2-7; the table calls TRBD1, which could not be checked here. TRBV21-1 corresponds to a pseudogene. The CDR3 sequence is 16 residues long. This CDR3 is CASSKHMWDKRYEQYF. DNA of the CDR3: TGTGCCAGCAGCAAACACATGTGGGACAAGAGGTACGAGCAGTACTTC.

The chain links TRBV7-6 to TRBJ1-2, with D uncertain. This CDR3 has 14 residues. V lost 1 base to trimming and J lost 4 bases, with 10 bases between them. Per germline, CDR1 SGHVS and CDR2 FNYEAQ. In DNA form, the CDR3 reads TGTGCCAGCAGCTTAGTGCCAGGATCCTATGGCTACACCTTC. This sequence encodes CASSLVPGSYGYTF.

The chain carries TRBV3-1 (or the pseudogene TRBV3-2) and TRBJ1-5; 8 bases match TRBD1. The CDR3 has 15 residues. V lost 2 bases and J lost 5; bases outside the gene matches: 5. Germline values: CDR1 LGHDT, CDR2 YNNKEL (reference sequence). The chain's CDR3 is CASSQSGTGDQPQHF. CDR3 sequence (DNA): TGTGCCAGCAGCCAATCCGGGACAGGCGATCAGCCCCAGCATTTT.

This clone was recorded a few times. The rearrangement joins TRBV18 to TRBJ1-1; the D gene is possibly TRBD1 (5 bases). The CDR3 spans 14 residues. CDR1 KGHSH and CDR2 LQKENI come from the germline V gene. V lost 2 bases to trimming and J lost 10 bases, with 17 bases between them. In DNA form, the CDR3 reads TGTGCCAGCTCACCAGGGGGGAGCCCCCGGGTAGCTTTCTTT. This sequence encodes CASSPGGSPRVAFF.

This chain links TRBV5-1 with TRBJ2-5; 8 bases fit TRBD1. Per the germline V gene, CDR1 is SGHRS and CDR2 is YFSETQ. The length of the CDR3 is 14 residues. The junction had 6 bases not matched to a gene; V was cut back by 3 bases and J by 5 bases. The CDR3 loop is CASSSTGAVETQYF. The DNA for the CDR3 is TGCGCCAGCAGCTCGACAGGGGCGGTGGAGACCCAGTACTTC.

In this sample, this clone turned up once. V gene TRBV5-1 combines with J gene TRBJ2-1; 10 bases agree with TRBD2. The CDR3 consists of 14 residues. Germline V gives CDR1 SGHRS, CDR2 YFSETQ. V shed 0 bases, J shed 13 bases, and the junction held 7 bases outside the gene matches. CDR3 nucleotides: TGCGCCAGCAGCTTGGAGAGGCTAGCGGGAGAACAGTTCTTC. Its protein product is CASSLERLAGEQFF. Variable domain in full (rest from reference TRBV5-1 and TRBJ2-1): KAGVTQTPRYLIKTRGQQVTLSCSPISGHRSVSWYQQTPGQGLQFLFEYFSETQRNKGNFPGRFSGRQFSNSRSEMNVSTLELGDSALYLCASSLERLAGEQFFGPGTRLTVL.

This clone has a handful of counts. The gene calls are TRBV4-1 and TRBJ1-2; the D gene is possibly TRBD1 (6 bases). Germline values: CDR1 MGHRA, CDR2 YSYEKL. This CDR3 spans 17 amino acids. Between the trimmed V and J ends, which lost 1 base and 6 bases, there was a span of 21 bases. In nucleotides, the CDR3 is TGCGCCAGCAGCCAAGGCGCAACGGACAGCCGGCTTAATGGCTACACCTTC. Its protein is CASSQGATDSRLNGYTF.

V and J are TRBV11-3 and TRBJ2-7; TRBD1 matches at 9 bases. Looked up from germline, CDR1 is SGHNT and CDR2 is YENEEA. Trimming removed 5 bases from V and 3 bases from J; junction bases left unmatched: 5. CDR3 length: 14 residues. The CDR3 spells CASSTSGQGYEQYF. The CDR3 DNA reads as TGTGCCAGCAGCACCTCGGGACAGGGCTACGAGCAGTACTTC. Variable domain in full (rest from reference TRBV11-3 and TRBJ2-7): EAGVVQSPRYKIIEKKQPVAFWCNPISGHNTLYWYLQNLGQGPELLIRYENEEAVDDSQLPKDRFSAERLKGVDSTLKIQPAELGDSAVYLCASSTSGQGYEQYFGPGTRLTVT.

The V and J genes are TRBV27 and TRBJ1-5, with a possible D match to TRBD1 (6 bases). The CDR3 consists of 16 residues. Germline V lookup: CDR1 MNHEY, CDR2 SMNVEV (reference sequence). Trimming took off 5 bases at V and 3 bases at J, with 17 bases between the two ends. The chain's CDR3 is CASSLRSGTFNQPQHF. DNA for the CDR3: TGTGCCAGCAGTCTAAGATCCGGGACATTCAATCAGCCCCAGCATTTT.

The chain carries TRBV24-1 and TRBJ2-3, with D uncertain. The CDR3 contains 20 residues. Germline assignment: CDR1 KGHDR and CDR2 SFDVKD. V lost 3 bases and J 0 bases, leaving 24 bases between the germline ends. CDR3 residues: CATSDPSDLYRLPSTDTQYF. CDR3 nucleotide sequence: TGTGCCACCAGTGATCCAAGCGACCTTTACCGCCTACCTAGCACAGATACGCAGTATTTT.

This CDR3 reads CASSLPMAGRNEQFF. The CDR3, as DNA: TGTGCCAGTAGTCTCCCGATGGCGGGAAGGAATGAGCAGTTCTTC. The gene calls are TRBV19 and TRBJ2-1; a possible D gene is TRBD2 (6 bases). CDR1 LNHDA and CDR2 SQIVND come from the germline V gene (reference sequence). CDR3 length equals 15 residues. V was trimmed by 5 bases and J by 7 bases, leaving 18 bases between them.

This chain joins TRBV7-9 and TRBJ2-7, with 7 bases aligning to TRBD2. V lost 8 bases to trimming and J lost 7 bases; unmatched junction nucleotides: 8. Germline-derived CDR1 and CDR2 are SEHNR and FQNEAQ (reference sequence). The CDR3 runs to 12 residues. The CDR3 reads CASRGVGGEQYF. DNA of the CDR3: TGTGCCAGCCGGGGGGTAGGAGGGGAGCAGTACTTC.

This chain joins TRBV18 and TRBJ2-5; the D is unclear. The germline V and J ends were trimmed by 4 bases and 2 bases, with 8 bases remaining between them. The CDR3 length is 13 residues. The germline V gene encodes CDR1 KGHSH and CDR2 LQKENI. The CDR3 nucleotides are TGTGCCAGCTCACGTAACGGGCAAGAGACCCAGTACTTC. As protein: CASSRNGQETQYF.

The CDR3 bases are TGTGCCACCCACAGGGGCATGAACACTGAAGCTTTCTTT. Encoded protein: CATHRGMNTEAFF. The V and J genes are TRBV6-5 and TRBJ1-1; TRBD1 agrees at 7 bases. Germline V gene data show CDR1 as MNHEY and CDR2 as SVGAGI. The V gene end was trimmed by 10 bases and the J gene end by 0 bases; junction bases not matched to a gene: 5. This CDR3 region has 13 residues.

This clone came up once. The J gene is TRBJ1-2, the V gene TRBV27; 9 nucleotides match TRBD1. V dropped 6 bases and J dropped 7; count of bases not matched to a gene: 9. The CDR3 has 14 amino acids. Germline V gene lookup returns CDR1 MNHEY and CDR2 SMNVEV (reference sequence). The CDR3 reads CASSELQGAGGYTF. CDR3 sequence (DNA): TGTGCCAGCAGCGAATTACAGGGGGCGGGTGGCTACACCTTC.

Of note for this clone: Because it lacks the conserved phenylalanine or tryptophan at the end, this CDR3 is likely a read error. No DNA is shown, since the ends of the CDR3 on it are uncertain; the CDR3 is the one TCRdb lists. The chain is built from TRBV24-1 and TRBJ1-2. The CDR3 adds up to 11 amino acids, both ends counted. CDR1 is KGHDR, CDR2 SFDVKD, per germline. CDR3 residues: CATSDFTSGGV.